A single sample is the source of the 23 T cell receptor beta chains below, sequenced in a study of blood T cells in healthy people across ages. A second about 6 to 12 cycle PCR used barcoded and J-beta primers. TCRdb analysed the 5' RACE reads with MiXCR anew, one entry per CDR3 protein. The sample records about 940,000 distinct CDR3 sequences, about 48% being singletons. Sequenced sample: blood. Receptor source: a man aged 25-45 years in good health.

The CDR3 protein is CASSGYTNTEAFF. CDR3 sequence (DNA): TGTGCCAGCAGCGGGTACACTAACACTGAAGCTTTCTTT. The V and J genes are TRBV7-3 and TRBJ1-1; D is unresolved. The CDR3 length is 13 residues. The germline V gene has CDR1 SGHTA and CDR2 FQGTGA. The V end was cut by 5 bases, the J end by 2 bases, with 9 bases between.

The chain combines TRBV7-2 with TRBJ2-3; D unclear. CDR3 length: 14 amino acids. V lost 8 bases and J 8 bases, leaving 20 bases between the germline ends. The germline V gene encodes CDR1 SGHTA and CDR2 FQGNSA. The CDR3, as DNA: TGTGCCAGCCTCCCTGCGCGCTCAATTGCTACGCAGTATTTT. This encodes CASLPARSIATQYF. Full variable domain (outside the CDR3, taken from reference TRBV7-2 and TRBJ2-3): GAGVSQSPSNKVTEKGKDVELRCDPISGHTALYWYRQSLGQGLEFLIYFQGNSAPDKSGLPSDRFSAERTGGSVSTLTIQRTQQEDSAVYLCASLPARSIATQYFGPGTRLTVL.

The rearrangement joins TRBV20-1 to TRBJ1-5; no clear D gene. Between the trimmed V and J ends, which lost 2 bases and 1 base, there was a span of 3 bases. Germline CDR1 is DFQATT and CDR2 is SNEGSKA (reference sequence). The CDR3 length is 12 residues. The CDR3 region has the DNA TGCAGTGCTAGACAGAGCAATCAGCCCCAGCATTTT. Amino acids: CSARQSNQPQHF.

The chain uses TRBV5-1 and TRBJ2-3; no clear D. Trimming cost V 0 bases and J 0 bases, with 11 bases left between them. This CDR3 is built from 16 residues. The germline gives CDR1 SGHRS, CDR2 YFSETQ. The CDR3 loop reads CASSLGGYVSTDTQYF. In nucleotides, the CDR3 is TGCGCCAGCAGCTTGGGGGGTTACGTTAGCACAGATACGCAGTATTTT.

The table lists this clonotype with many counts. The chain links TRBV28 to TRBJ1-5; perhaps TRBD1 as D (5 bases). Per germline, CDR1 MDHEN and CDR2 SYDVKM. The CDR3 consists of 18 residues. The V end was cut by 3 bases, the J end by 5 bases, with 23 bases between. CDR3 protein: CASSLGEGLGSLDQPQHF. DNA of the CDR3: TGTGCCAGCAGTTTGGGGGAGGGTCTGGGGAGTCTGGATCAGCCCCAGCATTTT.

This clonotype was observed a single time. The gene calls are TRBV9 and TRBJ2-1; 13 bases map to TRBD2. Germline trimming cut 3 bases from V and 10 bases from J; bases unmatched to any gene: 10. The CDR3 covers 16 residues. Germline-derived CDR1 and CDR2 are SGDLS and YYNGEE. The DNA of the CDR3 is TGTGCCAGCAGCGCCCGGGGACTAGCGGGATCTTTAGAGCAGTTCTTC. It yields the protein CASSARGLAGSLEQFF.

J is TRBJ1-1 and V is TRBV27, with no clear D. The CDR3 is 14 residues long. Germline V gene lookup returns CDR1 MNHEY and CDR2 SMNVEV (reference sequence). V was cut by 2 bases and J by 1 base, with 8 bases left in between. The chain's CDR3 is CASSLRGKNTEAFF. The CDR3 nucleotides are TGTGCCAGCAGTTTAAGAGGCAAGAACACTGAAGCTTTCTTT.

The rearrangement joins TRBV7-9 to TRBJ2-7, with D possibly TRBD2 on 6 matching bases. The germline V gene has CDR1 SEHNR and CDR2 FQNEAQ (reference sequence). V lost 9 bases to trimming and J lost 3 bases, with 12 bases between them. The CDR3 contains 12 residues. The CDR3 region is CASGTGSYEQYF. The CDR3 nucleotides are TGTGCCAGTGGAACCGGGAGCTACGAGCAGTACTTC.

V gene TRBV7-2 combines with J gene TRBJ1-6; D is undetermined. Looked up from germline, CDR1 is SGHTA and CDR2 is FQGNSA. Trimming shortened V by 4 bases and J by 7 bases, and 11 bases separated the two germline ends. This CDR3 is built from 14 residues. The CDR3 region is CASSSQQFNSPLHF. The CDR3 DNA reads TGTGCCAGCAGCTCACAGCAATTCAATTCACCCCTCCACTTT. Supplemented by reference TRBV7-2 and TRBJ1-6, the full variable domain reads GAGVSQSPSNKVTEKGKDVELRCDPISGHTALYWYRQSLGQGLEFLIYFQGNSAPDKSGLPSDRFSAERTGGSVSTLTIQRTQQEDSAVYLCASSSQQFNSPLHFGNGTRLTVT.

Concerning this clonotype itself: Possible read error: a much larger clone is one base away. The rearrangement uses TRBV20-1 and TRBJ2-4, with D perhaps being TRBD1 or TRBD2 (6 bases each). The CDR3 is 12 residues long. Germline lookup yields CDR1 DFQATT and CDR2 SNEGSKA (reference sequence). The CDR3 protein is CSAAAGGDIRYF. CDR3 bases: TGCAGTGCCGCAGCGGGCGGGGACATTCGGTACTTC.

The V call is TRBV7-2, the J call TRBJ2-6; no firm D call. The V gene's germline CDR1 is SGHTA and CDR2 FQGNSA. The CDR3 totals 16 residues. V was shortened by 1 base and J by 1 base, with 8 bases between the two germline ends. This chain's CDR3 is CASSLVRGSGANVLTF. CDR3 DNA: TGTGCCAGCAGCTTAGTTCGTGGTTCTGGGGCCAACGTCCTGACTTTC.

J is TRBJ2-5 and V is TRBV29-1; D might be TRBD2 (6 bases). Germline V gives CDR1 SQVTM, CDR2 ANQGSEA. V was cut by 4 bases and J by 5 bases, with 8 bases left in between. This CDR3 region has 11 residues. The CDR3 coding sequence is TGCAGCGTTGCGCGGGGTGAGACCCAGTACTTC. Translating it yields CSVARGETQYF. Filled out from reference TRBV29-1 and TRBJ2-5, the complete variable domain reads SAVISQKPSRDICQRGTSLTIQCQVDSQVTMMFWYRQQPGQSLTLIATANQGSEATYESGFVIDKFPISRPNLTFSTLTVSNMSPEDSSIYLCSVARGETQYFGPGTRLLVL.

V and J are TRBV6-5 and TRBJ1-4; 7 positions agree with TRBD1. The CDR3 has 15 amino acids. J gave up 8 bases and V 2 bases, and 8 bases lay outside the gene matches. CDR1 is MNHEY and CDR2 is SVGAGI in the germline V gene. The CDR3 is CASSYGGGAGEKLFF. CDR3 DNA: TGTGCCAGCAGTTACGGAGGGGGCGCAGGAGAAAAACTGTTTTTT.

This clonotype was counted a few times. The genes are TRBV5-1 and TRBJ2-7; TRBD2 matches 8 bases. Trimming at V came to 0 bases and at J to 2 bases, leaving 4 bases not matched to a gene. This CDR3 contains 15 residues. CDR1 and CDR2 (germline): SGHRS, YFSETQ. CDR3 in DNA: TGCGCCAGCAGCTTGGAGACTAGCGCGCCCTACGAGCAGTACTTC. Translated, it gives CASSLETSAPYEQYF.

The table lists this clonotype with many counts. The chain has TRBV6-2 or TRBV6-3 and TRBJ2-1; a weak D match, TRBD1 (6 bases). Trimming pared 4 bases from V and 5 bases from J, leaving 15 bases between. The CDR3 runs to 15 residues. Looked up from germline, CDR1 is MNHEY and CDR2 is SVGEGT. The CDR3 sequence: CASSSAGTSNNEQFF. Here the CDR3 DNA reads TGTGCCAGCAGTTCTGCTGGGACATCTAACAATGAGCAGTTCTTC.

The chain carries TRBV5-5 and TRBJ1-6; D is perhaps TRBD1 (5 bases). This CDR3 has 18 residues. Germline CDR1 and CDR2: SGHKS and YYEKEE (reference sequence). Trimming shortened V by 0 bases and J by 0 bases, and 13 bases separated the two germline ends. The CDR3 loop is CASSLVGTVLSYNSPLHF. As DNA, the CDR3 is TGTGCCAGCAGCTTGGTAGGGACCGTGCTCTCCTATAATTCACCCCTCCACTTT.

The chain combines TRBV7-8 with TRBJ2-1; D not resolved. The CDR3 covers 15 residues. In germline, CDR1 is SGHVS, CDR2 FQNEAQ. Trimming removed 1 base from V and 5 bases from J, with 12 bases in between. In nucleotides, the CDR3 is TGTGCCAGCAGCTTAGAGGGATCGCCTAACAATGAGCAGTTCTTC. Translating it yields CASSLEGSPNNEQFF.

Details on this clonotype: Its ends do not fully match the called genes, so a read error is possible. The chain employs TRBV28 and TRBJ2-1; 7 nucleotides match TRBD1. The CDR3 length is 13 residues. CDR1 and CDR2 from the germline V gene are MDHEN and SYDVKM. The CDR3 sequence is CAISFVQGYEQFF. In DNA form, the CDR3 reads TGTGCCATCAGTTTCGTACAGGGGTATGAGCAGTTCTTC.

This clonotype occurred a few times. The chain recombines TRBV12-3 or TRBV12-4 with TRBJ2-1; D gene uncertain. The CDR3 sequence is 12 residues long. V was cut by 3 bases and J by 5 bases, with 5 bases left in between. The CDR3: CASSFSHNEQFF. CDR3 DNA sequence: TGTGCCAGCAGTTTCTCTCACAATGAGCAGTTCTTC.

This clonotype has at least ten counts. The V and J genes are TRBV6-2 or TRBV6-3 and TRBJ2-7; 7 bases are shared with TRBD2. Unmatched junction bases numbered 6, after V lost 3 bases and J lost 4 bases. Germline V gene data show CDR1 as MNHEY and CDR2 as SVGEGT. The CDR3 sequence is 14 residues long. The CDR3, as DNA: TGTGCCAGCAGTTATCAGCGGGGTGAATACGAGCAGTACTTC. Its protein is CASSYQRGEYEQYF.

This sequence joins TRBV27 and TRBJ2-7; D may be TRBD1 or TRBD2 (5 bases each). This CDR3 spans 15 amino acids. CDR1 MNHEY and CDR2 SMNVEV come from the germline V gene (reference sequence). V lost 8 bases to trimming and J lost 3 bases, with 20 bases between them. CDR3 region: CASSPGSNLFYEQYF. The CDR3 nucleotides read TGTGCCAGCTCCCCAGGGAGCAACCTTTTCTACGAGCAGTACTTC.

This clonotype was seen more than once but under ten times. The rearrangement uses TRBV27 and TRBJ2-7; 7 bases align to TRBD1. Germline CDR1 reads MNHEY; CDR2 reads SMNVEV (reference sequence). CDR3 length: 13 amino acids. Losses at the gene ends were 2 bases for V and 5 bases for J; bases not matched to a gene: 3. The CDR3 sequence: CASSLETGHEQYF. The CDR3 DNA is TGTGCCAGCAGTTTAGAGACAGGGCACGAGCAGTACTTC.

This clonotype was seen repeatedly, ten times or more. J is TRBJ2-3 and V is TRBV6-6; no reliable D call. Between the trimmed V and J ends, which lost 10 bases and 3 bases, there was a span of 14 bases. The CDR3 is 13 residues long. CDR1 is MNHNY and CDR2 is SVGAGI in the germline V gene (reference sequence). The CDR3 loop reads CANSRGETDTQYF. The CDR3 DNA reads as TGTGCCAACAGCCGTGGGGAAACAGATACGCAGTATTTT.